The 32 T cell receptor beta chains below were found in one sample sequenced in a study of immune evolution from preneoplasia to lung adenocarcinoma (dated by TCRdb to the early 2020s). Library preparation was by the immunoSEQ multiplex PCR assay. TCRdb took over this immuneACCESS table, retaining in-frame rearrangements with V and J assigned. Such tables are incomplete; in checked studies, under half of the missing clones stem from an unresolved V gene, and the remainder is unexplained. Within this sample are about 4,800 clones, with around 88% of them counted one time only. The top ten clonotypes cover about 7.8% of the sample. What was sequenced was FFPE lung adenocarcinoma in situ tissue. Per the publication, the cell subset or site label means: preinvasive adenocarcinoma in situ (AIS). These receptors all come from a person aged 70 to 80 with lung adenocarcinoma.

The chain carries TRBV6-1 and TRBJ1-5; 7 bases line up with TRBD1. CDR3 size: 13 residues. V lost 8 bases to trimming and J lost 7 bases; unmatched junction nucleotides: 8. CDR1 is MNHNS, CDR2 SASEGT, per germline. The CDR3 nucleotides read TGTGCCAGCGGGTGGGGACAGAACCAGCCCCAGCATTTT. It specifies CASGWGQNQPQHF.

This clone was counted a single time. The rearrangement links TRBV9 to TRBJ1-1; D remains unclear. Germline loops: CDR1 SGDLS, CDR2 YYNGEE. Trimming pared 3 bases from V and 0 bases from J, leaving 6 bases between. CDR3 length equals 13 residues. The CDR3 is CASSANMNTEAFF. CDR3 DNA sequence: TGTGCCAGCAGCGCCAACATGAACACTGAAGCTTTCTTT.

This chain links TRBV5-1 with TRBJ2-5; D assignment may be TRBD1 or TRBD2 (5 bases each). The V end lost 2 bases, the J end lost 5 bases, and 16 bases lay between the germline ends. Germline CDR1 SGHRS, CDR2 YFSETQ. This CDR3 is 15 amino acids long. Here the CDR3 DNA reads TGCGCCAGCAGCTTCTTGGCAGGGTCGGGGGAGACCCAGTACTTC. It translates to CASSFLAGSGETQYF.

This chain connects TRBV4-1 to TRBJ2-1; 7 bases fit TRBD1. V trimming: 3 bases; J trimming: 4 bases; junction bases outside the gene matches: 3. The CDR3 is made up of 14 amino acids. Germline values: CDR1 MGHRA, CDR2 YSYEKL. The CDR3: CASSQRDSYNEQFF. As DNA, the CDR3 is TGCGCCAGCAGCCAGAGGGACAGTTACAATGAGCAGTTCTTC.

V is TRBV5-1 and J is TRBJ2-1, with TRBD2 matching 9 bases. CDR3 length: 15 residues. The germline CDR1 and CDR2 sequences are SGHRS and YFSETQ. V was clipped by 4 bases and J by 8 bases; unmatched bases: 10. As DNA, the CDR3 is TGCGCCAGCAGCACGGCGGTAGCGGGAGTCGATGAGCAGTTCTTC. As protein: CASSTAVAGVDEQFF.

The V gene is TRBV6-5, the J gene TRBJ2-3; D call uncertain. The CDR3 contains 14 residues. Trimming removed 2 bases from V and 9 bases from J, with 15 bases in between. Germline CDR1 reads MNHEY; CDR2 reads SVGAGI. CDR3 protein: CASSYLIPPRTQYF. CDR3 DNA: TGTGCCAGCAGTTACCTGATTCCACCGCGGACGCAGTATTTT.

This clone was picked up a small number of times. The genes are TRBV11-2 and TRBJ1-1; maybe TRBD1 (5 bases). This CDR3 is 15 amino acids long. Trimming shortened V by 3 bases and J by 1 base, and 12 bases separated the two germline ends. Germline-derived CDR1 and CDR2 are SGHAT and FQNNGV. The CDR3 is CASSLRNGGNTEAFF. CDR3 in DNA: TGTGCCAGCAGCTTGAGAAACGGGGGGAACACTGAAGCTTTCTTT. Variable domain in full (rest from reference TRBV11-2 and TRBJ1-1): EAGVAQSPRYKIIEKRQSVAFWCNPISGHATLYWYQQILGQGPKLLIQFQNNGVVDDSQLPKDRFSAERLKGVDSTLKIQPAKLEDSAVYLCASSLRNGGNTEAFFGQGTRLTVV.

V is TRBV5-4 and J is TRBJ2-3; 9 bases match TRBD2. Trimming took 3 bases from V and 6 from J; bases not matched to a gene: 5. The CDR3 is 14 amino acids. Germline V lookup: CDR1 SGHNT, CDR2 YYREEE (reference sequence). CDR3 bases: TGTGCCAGCAGCTATAGCGGGGGAGGGGATACGCAGTATTTT. It translates to CASSYSGGGDTQYF.

The chain uses TRBV28 and TRBJ2-3, with 9 bases matching TRBD1. The ends lost 5 bases at V and 4 bases at J; junction bases unmatched: 7. The CDR3 contains 15 residues. Germline values: CDR1 MDHEN, CDR2 SYDVKM. CDR3 residues: CASSPTGTGSDTQYF. CDR3 coding DNA: TGTGCCAGCAGTCCAACTGGGACAGGGTCAGATACGCAGTATTTT.

This chain connects TRBV19 to TRBJ1-1; TRBD1 might be the D (5 bases). CDR3 size: 16 residues. V was cut by 3 bases and J by 1 base, with 15 bases left in between. Per germline, CDR1 LNHDA and CDR2 SQIVND (reference sequence). The CDR3 region is CASSIEGARPNTEAFF. The CDR3 DNA reads as TGTGCCAGTAGTATTGAAGGGGCCAGACCGAACACTGAAGCTTTCTTT.

The chain has TRBV7-3 and TRBJ2-2; D gene uncertain. This CDR3 spans 16 amino acids. Trimming left V 0 bases short and J 2 bases short, with 10 bases between. In germline, CDR1 is SGHTA, CDR2 FQGTGA. CDR3 sequence: CASSLTGPVNTGELFF. CDR3 nucleotides: TGTGCCAGCAGCTTAACCGGCCCCGTCAACACCGGGGAGCTGTTTTTT. The full variable domain, completed using reference TRBV7-3 and TRBJ2-2, is GAGVSQTPSNKVTEKGKYVELRCDPISGHTALYWYRQSLGQGPEFLIYFQGTGAADDSGLPNDRFFAVRPEGSVSTLKIQRTERGDSAVYLCASSLTGPVNTGELFFGEGSRLTVL.

The chain couples TRBV7-3 to TRBJ2-5, with no clear D. Germline CDR1 is SGHTA and CDR2 is FQGTGA. The CDR3 sequence is 14 residues long. Trimming removed 2 bases from V and 2 bases from J, with 9 bases in between. CDR3 protein: CASSLYGSQETQYF. The CDR3 DNA reads as TGTGCCAGCAGCTTATATGGGTCTCAAGAGACCCAGTACTTC.

The V gene is TRBV7-9, the J gene TRBJ2-7, with 8 positions matching TRBD1. Germline loops: CDR1 SEHNR, CDR2 FQNEAQ (reference sequence). The CDR3 length is 14 residues. With V trimmed by 5 bases and J by 7 bases, 10 bases remained unmatched. The CDR3: CASSPGTGLEEQYF. The CDR3 nucleotides are TGTGCCAGCAGCCCCGGGACAGGACTCGAGGAGCAGTACTTC.

CDR3 region: CASSERKGKGYGYTF. The CDR3 region has the DNA TGTGCCAGCAGTGAACGTAAGGGCAAGGGCTATGGCTACACCTTC. The V call is TRBV6-4, the J call TRBJ1-2; D is undetermined. This CDR3 region has 15 residues. Looked up from germline, CDR1 is MRHNA and CDR2 is SNTAGT. V lost 3 bases and J 4 bases, leaving 15 bases between the germline ends.

The chain joins TRBV28 to TRBJ2-7, with D possibly being TRBD2 (6 bases). Germline loops: CDR1 MDHEN, CDR2 SYDVKM. The CDR3 is made up of 17 amino acids. Trimming left V 4 bases short and J 4 bases short, with 23 bases between. The CDR3 coding sequence is TGTGCCAGCAGTTCTGGGACTGGCGTACTTATGGGATACGAGCAGTACTTC. Encoded protein: CASSSGTGVLMGYEQYF.

The chain uses TRBV10-2 and TRBJ1-5; 9 bases match TRBD1. This CDR3 is 15 amino acids long. V trimming: 0 bases; J trimming: 5 bases; junction bases outside the gene matches: 2. The V gene's germline CDR1 is WSHSY and CDR2 SAAADI. CDR3 DNA sequence: TGCGCCAGCAGTGAGTCGACAGGGGGGGATCAGCCCCAGCATTTT. Translated, it gives CASSESTGGDQPQHF.

The chain uses TRBV19 and TRBJ1-1; 8 nucleotides agree with TRBD1. V lost 8 bases, J lost 5 bases, and 10 bases stayed unmatched. The germline V gene encodes CDR1 LNHDA and CDR2 SQIVND (reference sequence). The CDR3 is made up of 14 amino acids. The DNA for the CDR3 is TGTGCCAGTCGCTCGAGACAGGGGAGGACTGAAGCTTTCTTT. It is translated as CASRSRQGRTEAFF.

V usage is TRBV2 and J usage is TRBJ1-1, with a weak D call TRBD1 (5 bases). This CDR3 region has 13 residues. From germline, CDR1 is SNHLY and CDR2 FYNNEI. V lost 7 bases and J 0 bases, leaving 9 bases between the germline ends. As DNA, the CDR3 is TGTGCCAGCACCCAGGGTCTGAACACTGAAGCTTTCTTT. This translates into CASTQGLNTEAFF.

The chain recombines TRBV6-5 with TRBJ1-1; no clear D gene. The length of the CDR3 is 12 residues. Germline-derived CDR1 and CDR2 are MNHEY and SVGAGI. The germline V and J ends were trimmed by 4 bases and 10 bases, with 13 bases remaining between them. The CDR3 spells CASSSPRSVAFF. DNA of the CDR3: TGTGCCAGCAGTTCTCCCCGGTCCGTAGCTTTCTTT.

The V gene is TRBV18, the J gene TRBJ2-2; D is undetermined. This CDR3 is built from 15 residues. The V gene's germline CDR1 is KGHSH and CDR2 LQKENI. Trimming stripped 0 bases from V and 1 base from J, with 6 bases between. The CDR3 sequence: CASSPPLGNTGELFF. As DNA, the CDR3 is TGTGCCAGCTCACCACCCCTCGGGAACACCGGGGAGCTGTTTTTT.

The rearrangement links TRBV11-3 to TRBJ1-2; 11 positions match TRBD1. Germline V CDR1 and CDR2: SGHNT, YENEEA. V trimming: 4 bases; J trimming: 2 bases; junction bases outside the gene matches: 6. The CDR3 loop spans 16 amino acids. The CDR3 nucleotides read TGTGCCAGCAGCTCAACCCGGACAGGGGGCAACTATGGCTACACCTTC. This gives the protein CASSSTRTGGNYGYTF. The full variable domain, completed using reference TRBV11-3 and TRBJ1-2, is EAGVVQSPRYKIIEKKQPVAFWCNPISGHNTLYWYLQNLGQGPELLIRYENEEAVDDSQLPKDRFSAERLKGVDSTLKIQPAELGDSAVYLCASSSTRTGGNYGYTFGSGTRLTVV.

This clone was detected once. V is TRBV29-1 and J is TRBJ2-3; 14 nucleotides line up with TRBD2. The CDR3 extends over 15 amino acids. CDR1 and CDR2 from the germline V gene are SQVTM and ANQGSEA. V lost 4 bases, J lost 2 bases, and 2 bases stayed unmatched. CDR3 amino acids: CSVGLAGGYTDTQYF. DNA for the CDR3: TGCAGCGTTGGACTAGCGGGAGGGTACACAGATACGCAGTATTTT.

J is TRBJ1-1 and V is TRBV6-5; 8 nucleotides agree with TRBD1. The V and J ends lost 6 bases and 6 bases, in that order; junction bases with no gene match: 3. The length of the CDR3 is 12 residues. Germline assignment: CDR1 MNHEY and CDR2 SVGAGI. CDR3 protein: CASRKDRAEAFF. In nucleotides, the CDR3 is TGTGCCAGCAGAAAGGACAGGGCTGAAGCTTTCTTT.

This clone showed up just a few times. The chain employs TRBV2 and TRBJ1-1, with a possible D match to TRBD1 (6 bases). The V gene lost 1 base and the J gene lost 8 bases, with 11 bases spanning the gap. The CDR3 length is 13 residues. In germline, CDR1 is SNHLY, CDR2 FYNNEI. The CDR3 loop is CASSEDYRDEAFF. CDR3 DNA sequence: TGTGCCAGCAGTGAAGATTACAGGGACGAAGCTTTCTTT.

The chain employs TRBV9 and TRBJ2-1, with D perhaps being TRBD1 or TRBD2 (6 bases each). CDR1 and CDR2 (germline): SGDLS, YYNGEE. Trimming left V 0 bases short and J 0 bases short, with 7 bases between. The CDR3 sequence is 15 residues long. In nucleotides, the CDR3 is TGTGCCAGCAGCGTAGAGGGGGGCTCCTACAATGAGCAGTTCTTC. It yields the protein CASSVEGGSYNEQFF.

The CDR3 sequence is CASSAALGTGKADTQYF. The CDR3 DNA is TGTGCCAGCAGCGCAGCGCTAGGGACAGGGAAGGCAGATACGCAGTATTTT. This rearrangement joins TRBV9 to TRBJ2-3, with 9 nucleotides matching TRBD1. The CDR3 has 17 amino acids. Trimming cost V 3 bases and J 4 bases; bases outside gene matches: 12. Germline V gene lookup returns CDR1 SGDLS and CDR2 YYNGEE.

With regard to this clone: It is unclear where the CDR3 begins or ends on the DNA, so no DNA is shown, and the CDR3 is as TCRdb lists it. This chain connects TRBV2 to TRBJ2-7; the table's TRBD1 call for D was not verified on the DNA. Inclusive of both ends, the CDR3 amounts to 13 amino acids. CDR1 SNHLY and CDR2 FYNNEI come from the germline V gene. CDR3 in amino acids: CASILGRNYEQYF.

The chain combines TRBV11-3 with TRBJ2-4, with 7 bases aligning to TRBD2. Germline V lookup: CDR1 SGHNT, CDR2 YENEEA. The CDR3 length is 14 residues. V shed 2 bases, J shed 9 bases, and the junction held 7 bases outside the gene matches. The CDR3 sequence: CASSLFVGGSIQYF. CDR3 nucleotides: TGTGCCAGCAGCTTATTTGTAGGCGGGAGCATTCAGTACTTC.

The rearrangement links TRBV5-1 to TRBJ2-2; 10 bases are shared with TRBD2. Germline-derived CDR1 and CDR2 are SGHRS and YFSETQ. Trimming cost V 0 bases and J 5 bases; bases outside gene matches: 1. The CDR3 has 15 residues. The CDR3 spells CASSLASGSTGELFF. For the CDR3, the DNA is TGCGCCAGCAGCTTGGCTAGCGGGAGTACCGGGGAGCTGTTTTTT.

The chain uses TRBV10-3 and TRBJ2-2, with 7 bases lining up with TRBD1. The germline V gene encodes CDR1 ENHRY and CDR2 SYGVKD. This CDR3 region has 16 residues. The V and J ends lost 5 bases and 0 bases, in that order; junction bases with no gene match: 6. The CDR3 DNA sequence: TGTGCCATCAGTACCACAGGGGTTTCGAACACCGGGGAGCTGTTTTTT. Protein sequence: CAISTTGVSNTGELFF.

The rearrangement links TRBV27 to TRBJ1-2; 8 bases map to TRBD1. V trimming: 5 bases; J trimming: 8 bases; junction bases outside the gene matches: 13. Germline CDR1 is MNHEY and CDR2 is SMNVEV (reference sequence). This CDR3 is 15 amino acids long. The CDR3 DNA is TGTGCCAGCAGTCCGGCGGGTCCAGGGGGCATAGGCTACACCTTC. Translation gives CASSPAGPGGIGYTF.

This clone was detected only once. CDR3 sequence: CASSSPGQGVGEQFF. In DNA, the CDR3 is TGTGCCAGCAGCTCACCGGGACAGGGAGTAGGTGAGCAGTTCTTC. V is TRBV11-2 and J is TRBJ2-1; 9 positions match TRBD1. CDR1 SGHAT and CDR2 FQNNGV come from the germline V gene. This CDR3 comprises 15 residues. The trim removed 4 bases at V and 9 bases at J, leaving 10 bases unmatched.